The T cell receptor (beta chain) described here comes from a study of Ad26.COV2.S vaccination and SARS-CoV-2 variants. TCRdb's table, derived via immunoSEQ multiplex PCR, lists solely in-frame clones and lacks some. The sample has around 450,000 clones; 89% are singletons. Treatment indicated: around 19 received Ad26.COV2.S at low or high dose, single or two shots; 5 received placebo; per-sample allocation not given. Material that was analyzed had been drawn on day 63 after the first vaccine or placebo injection. In Boston, an adult donor aged 18-55 years took part. Ad26 vector vaccine expressed Wuhan-strain SARS-CoV-2 spike. As concerns this clone: As yet, its antigen is unknown.

Findings and caveats of the study: In vaccinated individuals, spike-specific CD8+ and CD4+ T cell responses reportedly displayed substantial breadth.

The input for sequencing was peripheral blood, taken in a trial of Ad26.COV2.S vaccine versus placebo. This receptor was obtained from a person between 18 and 60 years old who received the Ad26.COV2.S COVID-19 vaccine or a placebo.

The CDR3 sequence is CASSAQRRVGELFF. DNA for the CDR3: TGTGCCAGCAGCGCACAGAGGAGGGTCGGGGAGCTGTTTTTT. The J gene is TRBJ2-2, the V gene TRBV9, with D tentatively TRBD2 (6 bases). The germline V and J ends were trimmed by 3 bases and 7 bases, with 13 bases remaining between them. This CDR3 has 14 residues. CDR1 SGDLS and CDR2 YYNGEE come from the germline V gene.